Listed below are T cell receptor beta chains from one sample, sequenced in a study of tumor and adjacent non-tumor tissue in lung cancer. One entry per CDR3 protein, called by TCRdb with MiXCR from the multiplex PCR reads. The table shows under 250,000 distinct CDR3 sequences, with 60% to 75% occurring only once. The sample consisted of lung tumor tissue. These receptors originate from a man aged 60 to 75 with non-small cell lung cancer. Both conserved end residues are part of each CDR3. Each record gives: V gene, J gene, D gene, clone size, CDR3 DNA, CDR3 protein. A D gene is named only where the DNA matches it firmly. Clone size is stated in some rows and not others, as once, few, many or a class when expanded.

v_gene: TRBV4-3; j_gene: TRBJ2-5; d_gene: NA; abundance: few; CDR3nt: TGCGCCAGCAGCCAAGATTCCGGGGGTCGTGCTTCCCAGTACTTC; CDR3aa: CASSQDSGGRASQYF
v_gene: TRBV6-5; j_gene: TRBJ2-3; d_gene: NA; abundance: NA; CDR3nt: TGTGCCAGCATTTACTCCGCCATCACAGATGCGCAGTATTTT; CDR3aa: CASIYSAITDAQYF
v_gene: TRBV5-4; j_gene: TRBJ2-3; d_gene: TRBD2; abundance: NA; CDR3nt: TGTGCCAGCAGAAGCGGGAGTTACACAGATACGCAGTATTTT; CDR3aa: CASRSGSYTDTQYF
v_gene: TRBV29-1; j_gene: TRBJ2-1; d_gene: TRBD1; abundance: few; CDR3nt: TGCAGCGTTGAAAAACCAGCCGGGACAGGCTCCTACAATGAGCAGTTCTTC; CDR3aa: CSVEKPAGTGSYNEQFF
v_gene: TRBV6-6; j_gene: TRBJ1-2; d_gene: NA; abundance: NA; CDR3nt: TGTGCCAGGAGTTACGGGAACAGGGAGGGTTGCTACACCTTC; CDR3aa: CARSYGNREGCYTF
v_gene: TRBV6-5; j_gene: TRBJ2-5; d_gene: NA; abundance: once; CDR3nt: TGTGCCAGCAGTCCAGGTTGGGGGTACCAAGAGACCCAATACTTC; CDR3aa: CASSPGWGYQETQYF
v_gene: TRBV20-1; j_gene: TRBJ2-1; d_gene: TRBD2; abundance: NA; CDR3nt: TGCAGTGCTACTTTCGGACTAGCGGGAGTGGGCAAAGAGCAGTTCTTC; CDR3aa: CSATFGLAGVGKEQFF
v_gene: TRBV20-1; j_gene: TRBJ1-5; d_gene: NA; abundance: NA; CDR3nt: TGCAGTCATCGTAGGGAAGGGAGCAGTCAGCCCCAGCATTTT; CDR3aa: CSHRREGSSQPQHF
v_gene: TRBV20-1; j_gene: TRBJ2-7; d_gene: TRBD1; abundance: many; CDR3nt: TGCAGTGCGCAAGACAGGGGGCGCGTCGAGCAGTACTTC; CDR3aa: CSAQDRGRVEQYF
v_gene: TRBV18; j_gene: TRBJ1-4; d_gene: NA; abundance: once; CDR3nt: TGTGCCAGCTCACCAGGACGTCGGGGGCCGGATGCTAATGAAAAACTGTCTTTT; CDR3aa: CASSPGRRGPDANEKLSF
v_gene: TRBV29-1; j_gene: TRBJ1-2; d_gene: NA; abundance: NA; CDR3nt: TGCAGCGTTGACGGGTTTGGTTTGAGTGAAGGCTGTGGCTACACCTTC; CDR3aa: CSVDGFGLSEGCGYTF
v_gene: TRBV7-8; j_gene: TRBJ2-3; d_gene: TRBD1; abundance: NA; CDR3nt: TGTGCCAGCACCAGGGGGCCTAGCACAGATACGCAGTATTTT; CDR3aa: CASTRGPSTDTQYF
v_gene: TRBV5-4; j_gene: TRBJ2-5; d_gene: TRBD1; abundance: NA; CDR3nt: TGTGCCAGCAGCTACTCAGGGGGTAGGGAGACCCAGTACTTC; CDR3aa: CASSYSGGRETQYF
v_gene: TRBV20-1; j_gene: TRBJ1-2; d_gene: TRBD1; abundance: few; CDR3nt: TGCAGTGTTAGAGATCTACAGGGGGGAGGGTATGGCTACACCTTC; CDR3aa: CSVRDLQGGGYGYTF
v_gene: TRBV20-1; j_gene: TRBJ1-6; d_gene: NA; abundance: once; CDR3nt: TGCAGTGCTAGAGTCGGGGGGGCGAGATCTTATAATTCACCCCTCCACTTT; CDR3aa: CSARVGGARSYNSPLHF
v_gene: TRBV5-3; j_gene: TRBJ2-4; d_gene: TRBD2; abundance: NA; CDR3nt: TGTGCCAGAAGCCCAGCCGGGACTAGCGGGAAACGAGCCAAAAACATTCAGTACTTC; CDR3aa: CARSPAGTSGKRAKNIQYF
v_gene: TRBV5-6; j_gene: TRBJ2-7; d_gene: NA; abundance: NA; CDR3nt: TGTGCCAGCAGCAGAGGACAGCCCTACGAGCAGTACTTC; CDR3aa: CASSRGQPYEQYF
v_gene: TRBV5-1; j_gene: TRBJ2-3; d_gene: TRBD2; abundance: many; CDR3nt: TGCGCCAGCAGGATAGCGGGGGAGCGCACAGATACGCAGTATTTT; CDR3aa: CASRIAGERTDTQYF
v_gene: TRBV5-5; j_gene: TRBJ2-1; d_gene: TRBD2; abundance: NA; CDR3nt: TGTGCCAGCAGCTCGACTGGGGGGGTGAGCTCCTACGAGCAGTTCTTC; CDR3aa: CASSSTGGVSSYEQFF
v_gene: TRBV20-1; j_gene: TRBJ1-5; d_gene: NA; abundance: NA; CDR3nt: TGCAATGCTAGTCGAGACAGCAATCAGCCCCAGCAATTT; CDR3aa: CNASRDSNQPQQF
v_gene: TRBV12-3/TRBV12-4; j_gene: TRBJ2-1; d_gene: NA; abundance: NA; CDR3nt: TGTGCCAGCACCATCTCCGGGAGCAGTGAGCAGTTCTTC; CDR3aa: CASTISGSSEQFF
v_gene: TRBV11-2; j_gene: TRBJ2-1; d_gene: TRBD2; abundance: many; CDR3nt: TGTGCCAGCAGCTTAGAGGGACTAGCTGATGAGCAGTTCTTC; CDR3aa: CASSLEGLADEQFF
v_gene: TRBV20-1; j_gene: TRBJ2-3; d_gene: NA; abundance: NA; CDR3nt: TGCAGTGCTAGAGATCTGTCGGGGTGCACAGATACGCAGTATTTT; CDR3aa: CSARDLSGCTDTQYF
v_gene: TRBV10-2; j_gene: TRBJ1-1; d_gene: NA; abundance: many; CDR3nt: TGCGCCAGCAGTGACTCGTATGCAGGGGCCGAAGCTTTCTTT; CDR3aa: CASSDSYAGAEAFF
v_gene: TRBV7-9; j_gene: TRBJ1-2; d_gene: NA; abundance: NA; CDR3nt: TGTGCCAGCAGCTTCAGGGCCTATGGCTACACCTTC; CDR3aa: CASSFRAYGYTF
v_gene: TRBV11-3; j_gene: TRBJ2-4; d_gene: NA; abundance: NA; CDR3nt: TGTGCCAGCATCCTCACAGCTTTCATTCAGTACTTC; CDR3aa: CASILTAFIQYF
v_gene: TRBV20-1; j_gene: TRBJ1-2; d_gene: NA; abundance: NA; CDR3nt: TGCAGTATTAGAGTGGAGCTAGGCTACACCTTC; CDR3aa: CSIRVELGYTF
v_gene: TRBV11-3; j_gene: TRBJ2-3; d_gene: NA; abundance: NA; CDR3nt: TGTGCCAGGAGCTTAGGAGTGGGAGACTCAGATACGCAGTATTTT; CDR3aa: CARSLGVGDSDTQYF
v_gene: TRBV11-2; j_gene: TRBJ2-1; d_gene: TRBD2; abundance: NA; CDR3nt: TGTGCCAGCACCTTAACTAGCGGGAGTTACAATGAGCAGTTCTTC; CDR3aa: CASTLTSGSYNEQFF
v_gene: TRBV29-1; j_gene: TRBJ1-4; d_gene: NA; abundance: NA; CDR3nt: TGCAGCGTCGAGAGGGATGATGAAAAGCTGTTTTTT; CDR3aa: CSVERDDEKLFF
v_gene: TRBV28; j_gene: TRBJ1-3; d_gene: NA; abundance: NA; CDR3nt: TGTACCAGCAGTTTCCCCGGATGGTTCTCTGGAAACACCATATATTTT; CDR3aa: CTSSFPGWFSGNTIYF
v_gene: TRBV6-1; j_gene: TRBJ1-1; d_gene: NA; abundance: few; CDR3nt: TGTGCCAGCAGTCTACGGGTAGGAGTCGACTTCAACACTGAAGCTTTCTTT; CDR3aa: CASSLRVGVDFNTEAFF
v_gene: TRBV7-9; j_gene: TRBJ1-4; d_gene: NA; abundance: NA; CDR3nt: TGTGCCAGCTCCATGGGGCTGGGGGAAAAACTGTTTTTT; CDR3aa: CASSMGLGEKLFF
v_gene: TRBV4-1; j_gene: TRBJ2-4; d_gene: NA; abundance: NA; CDR3nt: TGCGCCAGCAGCCAAGAAGGGCCAGTGGGGGGTCGCGACATTCAGTACTTC; CDR3aa: CASSQEGPVGGRDIQYF
v_gene: TRBV2; j_gene: TRBJ2-5; d_gene: TRBD2; abundance: NA; CDR3nt: TGTGCCAGCAGTGGGACTAGCGGGGAGACCCAGTACTTC; CDR3aa: CASSGTSGETQYF
v_gene: TRBV6-5; j_gene: TRBJ2-1; d_gene: NA; abundance: NA; CDR3nt: TGTGCCAGCAGTTACCGGAGGGGCAATGAGCAGTTCTTC; CDR3aa: CASSYRRGNEQFF
v_gene: TRBV12-3/TRBV12-4; j_gene: TRBJ2-3; d_gene: NA; abundance: few; CDR3nt: TGTGCCAGTAGTTTAGGGCAGGGGTCCCACATAGATACGCAGTATTTT; CDR3aa: CASSLGQGSHIDTQYF
v_gene: TRBV5-5; j_gene: TRBJ2-7; d_gene: NA; abundance: many; CDR3nt: TGTGCCAGCAGCTGGAACCTGATAGGGGCGGCCACATACGAGCAGTACTTC; CDR3aa: CASSWNLIGAATYEQYF
v_gene: TRBV12-5; j_gene: TRBJ1-1; d_gene: NA; abundance: NA; CDR3nt: TGTGCTAGTGGTTTCCGACTGGGGGGGCTTGTGGGGCGGTCTGAAGCTTTCTTT; CDR3aa: CASGFRLGGLVGRSEAFF
v_gene: TRBV20-1; j_gene: TRBJ1-2; d_gene: TRBD1; abundance: NA; CDR3nt: TGCAGTGCCTCGGACAGGGGGCTGAGGGGCTACACCTTC; CDR3aa: CSASDRGLRGYTF
v_gene: TRBV29-1; j_gene: TRBJ2-3; d_gene: NA; abundance: many; CDR3nt: TGCAGCGTTACGAGTTCGAGCGGTAGCACAGATACGCAGTATTTT; CDR3aa: CSVTSSSGSTDTQYF
v_gene: TRBV20-1; j_gene: TRBJ2-1; d_gene: TRBD2; abundance: NA; CDR3nt: TGCAGTGCATATCGCGGGGGGCCGGCCCAGAATGAGCAGTTCTTC; CDR3aa: CSAYRGGPAQNEQFF
v_gene: TRBV11-1; j_gene: TRBJ2-7; d_gene: NA; abundance: NA; CDR3nt: TGTGCCAGCAGCGTGGGCAGTGCACACTACGAGCAGTACTTC; CDR3aa: CASSVGSAHYEQYF
v_gene: TRBV6-5; j_gene: TRBJ2-6; d_gene: NA; abundance: few; CDR3nt: TGTGCCAGCTCGACAGTGGGCTCTGCTGTCCTGACTTTC; CDR3aa: CASSTVGSAVLTF
v_gene: TRBV20-1; j_gene: TRBJ2-1; d_gene: TRBD2; abundance: NA; CDR3nt: TGCAGAGCTGAATCACTAGCGCACTCCTACAATGAGCAGTTCTTC; CDR3aa: CRAESLAHSYNEQFF
v_gene: TRBV11-2; j_gene: TRBJ2-1; d_gene: NA; abundance: NA; CDR3nt: TGTGCCAGCACAAGAACCTTCTGGGGCGGACTCGGCTCCTACAATGAGCAGTCCTTC; CDR3aa: CASTRTFWGGLGSYNEQSF
v_gene: TRBV9; j_gene: TRBJ1-3; d_gene: NA; abundance: once; CDR3nt: TGTGCCAGCAGCGCCCAGGGTTCCTCTGGAAACACCATATATTTT; CDR3aa: CASSAQGSSGNTIYF
v_gene: TRBV20-1; j_gene: TRBJ2-5; d_gene: NA; abundance: NA; CDR3nt: TGCAGTGCCAGTTACGGGAGTCCTGGGTTTCTCCAAGAGACCCAGTACTTC; CDR3aa: CSASYGSPGFLQETQYF
v_gene: TRBV12-3/TRBV12-4; j_gene: TRBJ2-7; d_gene: NA; abundance: NA; CDR3nt: TGTGCCAGCAGTTCCGGACAGAGTACCTACGATCAGTACTTC; CDR3aa: CASSSGQSTYDQYF
v_gene: TRBV2; j_gene: TRBJ1-6; d_gene: NA; abundance: NA; CDR3nt: TGTGCCAGCAGTGAAGCGGGACTCGCGGCCCGCCACTTT; CDR3aa: CASSEAGLAARHF
v_gene: TRBV5-6; j_gene: TRBJ2-7; d_gene: NA; abundance: few; CDR3nt: TGTGCCAGCAGCTTGATTGACAGACCTCTGGAGCAGTACTTC; CDR3aa: CASSLIDRPLEQYF
v_gene: TRBV10-1; j_gene: TRBJ1-4; d_gene: NA; abundance: few; CDR3nt: TGCGCCAGCAGTGGAAAGGGGAGGAGCATTGAAAAACTGTTTTTT; CDR3aa: CASSGKGRSIEKLFF
v_gene: TRBV6-2/TRBV6-3; j_gene: TRBJ2-3; d_gene: NA; abundance: NA; CDR3nt: TGTGCCGGCAGTTTAGATTACCCAGATACGCAGTATTTT; CDR3aa: CAGSLDYPDTQYF
v_gene: TRBV20-1; j_gene: TRBJ2-1; d_gene: TRBD1; abundance: once; CDR3nt: TGCAGTGCTAGAAATGAAGGACAGGGCTACAATGAGCATTTCTTC; CDR3aa: CSARNEGQGYNEHFF
v_gene: TRBV6-5; j_gene: TRBJ1-2; d_gene: NA; abundance: NA; CDR3nt: TGTGCTAGCAGCCCCCGGGAGAGCGCGTATGGCTACACCTTC; CDR3aa: CASSPRESAYGYTF
v_gene: TRBV11-2; j_gene: TRBJ2-6; d_gene: NA; abundance: NA; CDR3nt: TGTGCTAGCATTCATATCTCTGGGGCCAACGTCCCGACTTTC; CDR3aa: CASIHISGANVPTF
v_gene: TRBV20-1; j_gene: TRBJ2-3; d_gene: TRBD2; abundance: NA; CDR3nt: TGCAGTGCTAGAAGACTAGCGGGATCGGGGGTACTGCTGGATACGAAGTATTTT; CDR3aa: CSARRLAGSGVLLDTKYF